The T cell receptor beta chain described here comes from a study of blood T cell repertoires in COVID-19. Background on the study: T cells, B-cell-depleted T cells, or PBMCs supplied cDNA or gDNA.

CDR3 length equals 13 residues. Germline values: CDR1 MNHEY, CDR2 SMNVEV (reference sequence). Trimming took off 3 bases at V and 0 bases at J, with 2 bases between the two ends. Using immunoSEQ multiplex PCR, the repertoire was profiled, and TCRdb retains in-frame clones only, with some absent. The sample records about 190,000 clones, around nine tenths being singletons. The source of this sequence is a man aged 35 to 55 with acute or convalescent COVID-19. Sequences were obtained from peripheral blood. The chain combines TRBV27 with TRBJ1-4; the D is unclear. The CDR3 protein is CASSFSTNEKLFF. Here the CDR3 DNA reads TGTGCCAGCAGTTTCTCAACTAATGAAAAACTGTTTTTT.